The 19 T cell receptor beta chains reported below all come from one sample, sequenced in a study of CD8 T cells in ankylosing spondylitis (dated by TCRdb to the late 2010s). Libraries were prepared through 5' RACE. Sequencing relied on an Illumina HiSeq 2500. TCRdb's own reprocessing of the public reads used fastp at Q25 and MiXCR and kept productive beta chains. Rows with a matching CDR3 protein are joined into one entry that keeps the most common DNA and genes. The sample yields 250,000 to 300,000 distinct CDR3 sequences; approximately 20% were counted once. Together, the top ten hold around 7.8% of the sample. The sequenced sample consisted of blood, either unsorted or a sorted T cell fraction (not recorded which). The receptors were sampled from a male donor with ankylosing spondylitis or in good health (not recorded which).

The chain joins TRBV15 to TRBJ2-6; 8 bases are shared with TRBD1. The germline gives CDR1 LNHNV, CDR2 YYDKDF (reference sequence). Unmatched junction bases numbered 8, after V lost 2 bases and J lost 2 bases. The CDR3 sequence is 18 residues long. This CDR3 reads CATSRRTGRKTGANVLTF. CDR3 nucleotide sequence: TGTGCCACCAGCAGAAGGACAGGGAGAAAAACTGGGGCCAACGTCCTGACTTTC.

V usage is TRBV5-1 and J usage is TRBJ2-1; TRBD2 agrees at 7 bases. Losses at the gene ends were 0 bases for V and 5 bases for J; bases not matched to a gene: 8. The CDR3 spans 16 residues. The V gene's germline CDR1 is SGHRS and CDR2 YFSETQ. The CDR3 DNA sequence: TGCGCCAGCAGCTTGGGAGCGGGATGGGGGGACAATGAGCAGTTCTTC. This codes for CASSLGAGWGDNEQFF.

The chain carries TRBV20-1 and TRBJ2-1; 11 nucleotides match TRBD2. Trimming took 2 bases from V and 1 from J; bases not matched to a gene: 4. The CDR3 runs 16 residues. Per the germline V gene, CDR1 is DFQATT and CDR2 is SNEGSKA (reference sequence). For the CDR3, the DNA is TGCAGTGCTAGACCCCGGACTAGCGGGTCCTACAATGAGCAGTTCTTC. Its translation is CSARPRTSGSYNEQFF.

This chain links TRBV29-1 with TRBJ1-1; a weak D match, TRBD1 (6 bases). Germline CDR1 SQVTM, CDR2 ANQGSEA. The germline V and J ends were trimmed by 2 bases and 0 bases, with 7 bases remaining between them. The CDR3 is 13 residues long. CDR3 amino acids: CSVEKGVNTEAFF. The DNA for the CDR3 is TGCAGCGTTGAAAAGGGGGTGAACACTGAAGCTTTCTTT.

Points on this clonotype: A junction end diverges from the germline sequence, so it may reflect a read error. DNA for the CDR3: TGTGCCAGCAGTGCCCCGGGACCGAGCACAGATATGCAGTATTTT. Encoded protein: CASSAPGPSTDMQYF. This chain uses TRBV28 with TRBJ2-3; possibly TRBD1 or TRBD2 for D (5 bases each). The CDR3 consists of 15 residues. Germline V gives CDR1 MDHEN, CDR2 SYDVKM.

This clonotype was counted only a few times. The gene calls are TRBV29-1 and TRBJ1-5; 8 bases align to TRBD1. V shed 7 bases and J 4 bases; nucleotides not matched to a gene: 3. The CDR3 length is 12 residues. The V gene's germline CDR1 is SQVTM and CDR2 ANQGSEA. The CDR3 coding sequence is TGCAGCGCGGGACAGGAAAATCAGCCCCAGCATTTT. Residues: CSAGQENQPQHF.

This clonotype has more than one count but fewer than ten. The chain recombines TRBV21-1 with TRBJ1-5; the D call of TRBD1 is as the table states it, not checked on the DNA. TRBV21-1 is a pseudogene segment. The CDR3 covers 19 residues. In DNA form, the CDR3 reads TGTGCCAGCAGCAAAGCTGCGGGGGAGAGGATTAACAGCAATCAGCCCCAGCATTTT. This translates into CASSKAAGERINSNQPQHF.

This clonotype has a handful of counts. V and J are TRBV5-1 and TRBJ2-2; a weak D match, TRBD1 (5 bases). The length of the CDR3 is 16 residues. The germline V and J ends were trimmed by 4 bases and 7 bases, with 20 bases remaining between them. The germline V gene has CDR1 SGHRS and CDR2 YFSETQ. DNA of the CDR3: TGCGCCAGCAGCCAACAGACAGCTAACGGCCTCGGGGAGCTGTTTTTT. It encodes CASSQQTANGLGELFF.

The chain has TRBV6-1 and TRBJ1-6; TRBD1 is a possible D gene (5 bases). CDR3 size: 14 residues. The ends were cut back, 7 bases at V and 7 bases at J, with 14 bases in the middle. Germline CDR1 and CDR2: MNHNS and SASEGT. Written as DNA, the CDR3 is TGTGCCAGCACCCCGGGGGTTGGAAATTCACCCCTCCACTTT. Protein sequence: CASTPGVGNSPLHF.

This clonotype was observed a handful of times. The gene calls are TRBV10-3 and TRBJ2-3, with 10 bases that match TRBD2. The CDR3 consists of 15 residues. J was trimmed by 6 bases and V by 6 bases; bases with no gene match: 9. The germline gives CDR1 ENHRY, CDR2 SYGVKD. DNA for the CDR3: TGTGCCATCAGGGAGCGGGGGGGCGGTGGTGATACGCAGTATTTT. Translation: CAIRERGGGGDTQYF.

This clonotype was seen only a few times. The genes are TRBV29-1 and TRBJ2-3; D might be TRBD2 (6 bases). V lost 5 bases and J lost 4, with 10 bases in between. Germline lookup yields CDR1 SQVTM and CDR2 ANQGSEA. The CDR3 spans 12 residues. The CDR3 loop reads CSVRGNADTQYF. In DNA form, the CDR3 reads TGCAGCGTTCGGGGGAATGCAGATACGCAGTATTTT.

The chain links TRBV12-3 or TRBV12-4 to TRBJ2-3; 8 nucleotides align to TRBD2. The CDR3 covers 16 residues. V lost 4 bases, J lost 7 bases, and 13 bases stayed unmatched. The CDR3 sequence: CASSSGAGVPPYTQYF. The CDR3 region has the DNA TGTGCCAGCAGTTCGGGAGCGGGAGTCCCTCCCTATACGCAGTATTTT.

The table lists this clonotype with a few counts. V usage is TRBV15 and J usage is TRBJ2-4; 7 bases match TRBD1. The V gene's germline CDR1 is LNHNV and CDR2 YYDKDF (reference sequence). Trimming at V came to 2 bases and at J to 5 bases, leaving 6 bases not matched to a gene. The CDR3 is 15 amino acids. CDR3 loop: CATSRQGQLENIQYF. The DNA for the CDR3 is TGTGCCACCAGCAGACAGGGACAGCTCGAAAACATTCAGTACTTC.

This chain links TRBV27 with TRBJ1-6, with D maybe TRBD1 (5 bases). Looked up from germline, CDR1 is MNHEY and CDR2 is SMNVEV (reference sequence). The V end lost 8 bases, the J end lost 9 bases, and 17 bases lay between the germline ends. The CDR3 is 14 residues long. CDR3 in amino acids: CASGYRDPSSPLHF. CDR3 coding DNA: TGTGCCAGCGGCTACCGGGACCCCTCTTCACCCCTCCACTTT.

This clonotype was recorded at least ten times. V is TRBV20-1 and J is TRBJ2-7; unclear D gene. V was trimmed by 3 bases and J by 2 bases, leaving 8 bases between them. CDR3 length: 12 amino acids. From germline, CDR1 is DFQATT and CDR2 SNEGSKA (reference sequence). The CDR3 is CSARDPTYEQYV. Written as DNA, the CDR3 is TGCAGTGCTAGGGACCCTACCTACGAGCAGTACGTC.

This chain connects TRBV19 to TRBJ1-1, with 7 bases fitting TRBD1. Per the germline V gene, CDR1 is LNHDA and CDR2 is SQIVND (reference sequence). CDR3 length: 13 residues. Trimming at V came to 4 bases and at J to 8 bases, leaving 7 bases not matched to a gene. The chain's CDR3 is CASSTRQGYEAFF. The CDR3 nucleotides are TGTGCCAGTAGTACGCGACAGGGCTACGAAGCTTTCTTT.

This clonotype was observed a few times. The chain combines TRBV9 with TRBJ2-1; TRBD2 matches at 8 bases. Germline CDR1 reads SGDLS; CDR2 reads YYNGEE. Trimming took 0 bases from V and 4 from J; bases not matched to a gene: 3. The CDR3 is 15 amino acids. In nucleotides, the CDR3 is TGTGCCAGCAGCGTAGAAGGCGGGGGGTACAATGAGCAGTTCTTC. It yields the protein CASSVEGGGYNEQFF.

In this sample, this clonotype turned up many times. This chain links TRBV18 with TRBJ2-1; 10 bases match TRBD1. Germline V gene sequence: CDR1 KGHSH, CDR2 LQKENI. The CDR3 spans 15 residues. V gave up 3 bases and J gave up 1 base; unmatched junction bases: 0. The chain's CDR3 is CASSPDRGSYNEQFF. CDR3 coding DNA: TGTGCCAGCTCACCGGACAGGGGGTCCTACAATGAGCAGTTCTTC.

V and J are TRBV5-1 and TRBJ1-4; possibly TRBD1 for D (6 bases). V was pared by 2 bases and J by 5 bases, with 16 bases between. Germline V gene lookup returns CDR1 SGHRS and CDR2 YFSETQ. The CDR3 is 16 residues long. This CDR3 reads CASSFPEDSLNEKLFF. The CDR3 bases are TGCGCCAGCAGCTTCCCCGAGGACAGTTTGAATGAAAAACTGTTTTTT.